This T cell receptor beta chain came from a study of shared T cell receptors in the human thymus. The repertoire was sequenced with immunoSEQ multiplex PCR; TCRdb's copy has only in-frame clones and lacks some. Found here are approximately 490,000 clones, around 82% of them singletons; the top ten hold 0.013%. V was pared by 4 bases and J by 2 bases, with 21 bases between. This CDR3 has 17 residues. Germline V gene lookup returns CDR1 MNHEY and CDR2 SMNVEV (reference sequence). The data were also submitted as part of a second study, on human thymus T cells. That publication notes: Those donating were healthy Finnish infants in corrective surgery for congenital heart defects. It was from resections taken during corrective heart surgery that the thymus tissue came. There appeared to be biased usage of V and J genes in thymic and blood repertoires. Thymic repertoires from unrelated individuals overlapped highly, related research reported.

Sequenced: thymocytes. The sequence derives from a boy less than two years old with a congenital heart defect. J is TRBJ2-7 and V is TRBV27; possible D gene TRBD2, 5 bases. The CDR3 reads CASSSLLRVRVPYEQYF. The DNA of the CDR3 is TGTGCCAGCAGTTCGCTCCTGCGGGTGCGGGTGCCCTACGAGCAGTACTTC.